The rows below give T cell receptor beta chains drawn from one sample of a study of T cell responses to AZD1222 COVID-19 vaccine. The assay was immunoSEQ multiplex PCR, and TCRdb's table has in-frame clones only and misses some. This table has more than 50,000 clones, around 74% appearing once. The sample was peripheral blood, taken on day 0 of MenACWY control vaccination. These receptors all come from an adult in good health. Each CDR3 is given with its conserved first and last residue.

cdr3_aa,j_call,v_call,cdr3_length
CAISGLAGTTGELFF,TRBJ2-2,TRBV10-3,15
CASSQDIEVGYTF,TRBJ1-2,TRBV4-3,13
CASRESKAKNIQYF,TRBJ2-4,TRBV6-6,14
CASSYHRDTEAFF,TRBJ1-1,TRBV18,13
CASSLSGEQFF,TRBJ2-1,TRBV5-4,11
CAWSAGTFSSYEQYF,TRBJ2-7,TRBV30,15
CASSIVSGGASGELFF,TRBJ2-2,TRBV19,16
CASSQDWLPGVAKNIQYF,TRBJ2-4,TRBV4-3,18
CASSSWGVHEQYF,TRBJ2-7,TRBV7-2,13
CAWSVGGRGTQYF,TRBJ2-5,TRBV30,13
CASSHVRGRGTEAFF,TRBJ1-1,TRBV14,15
CASSQDLGTPLGYGYTF,TRBJ1-2,TRBV4-2,17
CASSLTGTGAYEQYF,TRBJ2-7,TRBV28,15
CSVRDRANTEAFF,TRBJ1-1,TRBV29-1,13
CASGDRLNEKLFF,TRBJ1-4,TRBV2,13
CASSSRWADSYNSPLHF,TRBJ1-6,TRBV27,17
CASSLDSSPLHF,TRBJ1-6,TRBV7-9,12
CASSQGTDRGNEQYF,TRBJ2-7,TRBV3-1/TRBV3-2,15